This T cell receptor beta chain is from a study of cytomegalovirus exposure and HLA in healthy donors. Regarding the study as a whole: A further, later analysis showed that HLA-associated TCR beta chains (compared with equally common others) were more clonally expanded. Among TCR beta chains, those listed as cytomegalovirus-associated numbered over 150. Later genetic work tied a missense DCLRE1C variant to beta-chain V and J trimming.

This CDR3 region has 14 residues. CDR1 and CDR2 (germline): LGHNA, YNFKEQ. V shed 0 bases and J shed 2 bases, with 7 bases lying between them. PCR primers comprised 60 Vbeta and 13 Jbeta primers. Repertoires were generated with immunoSEQ multiplex PCR, while TCRdb's copy carries only in-frame clones and drops some. The profile shows 80,000 to 100,000 clones, about 81% of them singletons. As regards this clone: Its target is not known.

The rearrangement joins TRBV4-2 to TRBJ2-5; D is unclear. The receptor was derived from a man aged 35 to 55 in good health and CMV-seronegative. The sequencing input was PBMCs. The CDR3 is CASSQDPLQETQYF. CDR3 nucleotide sequence: TGTGCCAGCAGCCAAGATCCACTGCAAGAGACCCAGTACTTC.